This passage covers 27 T cell receptor beta chains from one sample sequenced in a study of control samples from healthy donors and cancer patients. Clones were sequenced by immunoSEQ multiplex PCR, and TCRdb holds only the in-frame ones, with some missing. The data hold roughly 150,000 clones, with over 85% observed a single time. The sample was blood. The receptor set was obtained from a man aged 45-60 years in good health.

This rearrangement joins TRBV7-9 to TRBJ1-2, with TRBD1 identical over 7 bases. The CDR3 runs 14 residues. V was clipped by 6 bases and J by 8 bases; unmatched bases: 12. Germline V gene sequence: CDR1 SEHNR, CDR2 FQNEAQ (reference sequence). As DNA, the CDR3 is TGTGCCAGCAGTTTTGCGGACAGGTTTAAAGGCTACACCTTC. It specifies CASSFADRFKGYTF. Full variable domain (remainder filled in from reference TRBV7-9 and TRBJ1-2): DTGVSQNPRHKITKRGQNVTFRCDPISEHNRLYWYRQTLGQGPEFLTYFQNEAQLEKSRLLSDRFSAERPKGSFSTLEIQRTEQGDSAMYLCASSFADRFKGYTFGSGTRLTVV.

The rearrangement uses TRBV28 and TRBJ1-3; D possibly corresponds to TRBD1 (6 bases). The CDR3 totals 16 residues. Trimming removed 8 bases at V and 1 base at J, with 18 bases between. Germline lookup yields CDR1 MDHEN and CDR2 SYDVKM. The CDR3 spells CASETGLRLSGNTIYF. As DNA, the CDR3 is TGTGCCAGCGAGACAGGACTCAGACTTTCTGGAAACACCATATATTTT.

V is TRBV28 and J is TRBJ1-6; 9 bases agree with TRBD1. The CDR3 is made up of 15 amino acids. The germline V gene encodes CDR1 MDHEN and CDR2 SYDVKM. Trimming removed 6 bases from V and 9 bases from J; junction bases left unmatched: 9. CDR3 sequence reads: CASRAHGTGFSPLHF. The CDR3 region has the DNA TGTGCCAGCAGGGCCCACGGGACAGGGTTTTCACCCCTCCACTTT.

The CDR3 sequence: CASRSGSSYNEQFF. For the CDR3, the DNA is TGTGCCAGCAGAAGCGGGAGCTCCTACAATGAGCAGTTCTTC. This chain uses TRBV6-5 with TRBJ2-1; 8 bases are shared with TRBD2. The trim removed 6 bases at V and 0 bases at J, leaving 1 base unmatched. The CDR3 runs to 14 residues. The germline gives CDR1 MNHEY, CDR2 SVGAGI.

The V gene is TRBV6-5, the J gene TRBJ1-5, with D possibly being TRBD1 (5 bases). From germline, CDR1 is MNHEY and CDR2 SVGAGI. The CDR3 loop spans 14 amino acids. Trimming removed 8 bases at V and 0 bases at J, with 11 bases between. CDR3 nucleotide sequence: TGTGCCAGCGGGGGTGGTTATAGCAATCAGCCCCAGCATTTT. Amino acids: CASGGGYSNQPQHF.

The CDR3 nucleotides are TGTGCCAGCAGCTTGGAGTATAGCGGGAGGTACAATGAGCAGTTCTTC. This sequence encodes CASSLEYSGRYNEQFF. This chain uses TRBV5-6 with TRBJ2-1; 10 nucleotides match TRBD2. The CDR3 has 16 amino acids. Trimming cost V 0 bases and J 4 bases; bases outside gene matches: 4. CDR1 is SGHDT and CDR2 is YYEEEE in the germline V gene. Using reference TRBV5-6 and TRBJ2-1 for the parts outside the CDR3, the full variable domain is DAGVTQSPTHLIKTRGQQVTLRCSPKSGHDTVSWYQQALGQGPQFIFQYYEEEERQRGNFPDRFSGHQFPNYSSELNVNALLLGDSALYLCASSLEYSGRYNEQFFGPGTRLTVL.

J is TRBJ2-1 and V is TRBV19, with 8 positions matching TRBD2. CDR3 length: 14 residues. Germline V gives CDR1 LNHDA, CDR2 SQIVND (reference sequence). Unmatched junction bases numbered 4, after V lost 1 base and J lost 8 bases. CDR3 loop: CASSIAGGPDEQFF. The CDR3 DNA reads TGTGCCAGTAGTATAGCGGGAGGGCCCGATGAGCAGTTCTTC.

Turning to this clone: Other DNA sequences of this sample code for an identical CDR3. V and J are TRBV20-1 and TRBJ2-3; D gene uncertain. CDR3 size: 10 residues. Germline V gene lookup returns CDR1 DFQATT and CDR2 SNEGSKA (reference sequence). The V gene lost 3 bases and the J gene lost 2 bases, with 0 bases spanning the gap. The DNA for the CDR3 is TGCAGTGCTAGCACAGATACGCAGTATTTT. Its translation is CSASTDTQYF.

V is TRBV7-6 and J is TRBJ1-1; D may be TRBD1 (6 bases). Trimming removed 4 bases at V and 4 bases at J, with 13 bases between. In germline, CDR1 is SGHVS, CDR2 FNYEAQ. The CDR3 sequence is 14 residues long. The CDR3 DNA is TGTGCCAGCAGCTCGTTGAGGGGGGGCACTGAAGCTTTCTTT. It codes for CASSSLRGGTEAFF.

Concerning this clone itself: The sample has other DNA sequences that encode this CDR3 too. This CDR3 is CASSPQGSTEAFF. The CDR3 bases are TGTGCCAGCTCACCCCAGGGAAGCACTGAAGCTTTCTTT. V usage is TRBV18 and J usage is TRBJ1-1; TRBD1 is a possible D gene (5 bases). The ends were cut back, 3 bases at V and 4 bases at J, with 9 bases in the middle. Germline values: CDR1 KGHSH, CDR2 LQKENI. The CDR3 extends over 13 amino acids.

The chain is built from TRBV27 and TRBJ2-1, with TRBD2 matching 13 bases. The CDR3 is 16 amino acids. After removal of 5 bases from V and 7 bases from J, the junction contained 8 bases not matched to a gene. Germline loops: CDR1 MNHEY, CDR2 SMNVEV (reference sequence). The CDR3 DNA sequence: TGTGCCAGCAGTCCTCGAGGACTAGCGGGAGAGAATGAGCAGTTCTTC. Encoded protein: CASSPRGLAGENEQFF.

The V and J genes are TRBV5-8 and TRBJ1-1; D is unresolved. Trimming pared 3 bases from V and 1 base from J, leaving 10 bases between. Germline CDR1 SGHTS, CDR2 YDEGEE. This CDR3 region has 14 residues. CDR3 region: CASSYPGSNTEAFF. In nucleotides, the CDR3 is TGTGCCAGCAGCTACCCCGGATCGAACACTGAAGCTTTCTTT.

This clone showed up just once. This rearrangement joins TRBV5-1 to TRBJ2-1; 12 bases match TRBD2. V dropped 0 bases and J dropped 5; count of bases not matched to a gene: 6. Germline CDR1 reads SGHRS; CDR2 reads YFSETQ. The CDR3 sequence is 17 residues long. DNA for the CDR3: TGCGCCAGCAGCTTGGGCTCTAGCGGGAGGGCCCACAATGAGCAGTTCTTC. It yields the protein CASSLGSSGRAHNEQFF.

V and J are TRBV5-1 and TRBJ1-1, with 7 bases lining up with TRBD1. In germline, CDR1 is SGHRS, CDR2 YFSETQ. Germline trimming cut 3 bases from V and 5 bases from J; bases unmatched to any gene: 7. The CDR3 sequence is 14 residues long. CDR3 in amino acids: CASSSRGRNTEAFF. CDR3 in DNA: TGCGCCAGCAGCTCCAGGGGGAGGAATACTGAAGCTTTCTTT.

The J gene is TRBJ2-4, the V gene TRBV5-5, with D uncertain. V lost 4 bases to trimming and J lost 0 bases, with 8 bases between them. This CDR3 is 14 amino acids long. Germline CDR1 reads SGHKS; CDR2 reads YYEKEE (reference sequence). The DNA of the CDR3 is TGTGCCAGCAGCACCGAGCCAGCCAAAAACATTCAGTACTTC. Translating gives CASSTEPAKNIQYF. The full variable domain, rest sourced from reference TRBV5-5 and TRBJ2-4, is DAGVTQSPTHLIKTRGQQVTLRCSPISGHKSVSWYQQVLGQGPQFIFQYYEKEERGRGNFPDRFSARQFPNYSSELNVNALLLGDSALYLCASSTEPAKNIQYFGAGTRLSVL.

CDR3 region: CASSESGGTGYNEQFF. The DNA of the CDR3 is TGTGCCAGCAGTGAATCGGGAGGGACAGGCTACAATGAGCAGTTCTTC. The V and J genes are TRBV6-1 and TRBJ2-1, with D perhaps assigned TRBD1 or TRBD2 (8 bases each). In germline, CDR1 is MNHNS, CDR2 SASEGT. The CDR3 contains 16 residues. Deletions cut 2 bases from V and 3 bases from J, with 14 bases between.

The chain is built from TRBV14 and TRBJ1-4; D is uncertain. The CDR3 sequence is 15 residues long. Per the germline V gene, CDR1 is SGHDN and CDR2 is FVKESK. Deletions cut 1 base from V and 5 bases from J, with 11 bases between. The CDR3 DNA follows: TGTGCCAGCAGCCAAGGGCCCGCCAACAATGAAAAACTGTTTTTT. It translates to CASSQGPANNEKLFF.

The rearrangement joins TRBV28 to TRBJ1-5; TRBD1 is a possible D gene (6 bases). V lost 6 bases and J 7 bases, leaving 25 bases between the germline ends. From germline, CDR1 is MDHEN and CDR2 SYDVKM. The CDR3 is 17 amino acids. CDR3 nucleotide sequence: TGTGCCAGCAGGCCTAGCCCCGGAAGGTTAGGGGGACAGCCCCAGCATTTT. This codes for CASRPSPGRLGGQPQHF.

The CDR3: CAISVKGPNTGELFF. Written as DNA, the CDR3 is TGTGCCATCAGTGTCAAGGGCCCGAACACCGGGGAGCTGTTTTTT. V usage is TRBV10-3 and J usage is TRBJ2-2; D remains unclear. Trimming shortened V by 4 bases and J by 0 bases, and 9 bases separated the two germline ends. The V gene's germline CDR1 is ENHRY and CDR2 SYGVKD. The CDR3 extends over 15 amino acids.

The chain uses TRBV18 and TRBJ2-7, with TRBD2 matching 12 bases. Germline lookup yields CDR1 KGHSH and CDR2 LQKENI. The CDR3 extends over 19 amino acids. Trimming at V came to 0 bases and at J to 0 bases, leaving 9 bases not matched to a gene. Here the CDR3 DNA reads TGTGCCAGCTCACCACCGGCGGGACTAGCGGGCCAAAGCTCCTACGAGCAGTACTTC. Amino acids: CASSPPAGLAGQSSYEQYF.

In its sample, this clone was seen once. The chain recombines TRBV6-2 or TRBV6-3 with TRBJ2-5; 10 positions match TRBD2. V was pared by 2 bases and J by 5 bases, with 8 bases of the junction left unmatched. The germline V gene encodes CDR1 MNHEY and CDR2 SVGEGT. The CDR3 runs to 16 residues. The CDR3 protein is CASSYRRLAGRETQYF. For the CDR3, the DNA is TGTGCCAGCAGTTACCGAAGACTAGCGGGTCGGGAGACCCAGTACTTC.

The gene calls are TRBV5-5 and TRBJ1-1; maybe TRBD1 (5 bases). CDR3 size: 15 residues. Germline CDR1 reads SGHKS; CDR2 reads YYEKEE (reference sequence). Trimming cost V 0 bases and J 4 bases, with 13 bases left between them. The CDR3 loop is CASSLVLGGSTEAFF. The CDR3 DNA reads TGTGCCAGCAGCTTGGTTTTGGGGGGGAGCACTGAAGCTTTCTTT.

The V and J genes are TRBV19 and TRBJ2-7, with 8 bases aligning to TRBD2. The V segment lost 3 bases and the J segment 4 bases; nucleotides outside the gene matches: 5. This CDR3 has 14 residues. Germline values: CDR1 LNHDA, CDR2 SQIVND (reference sequence). The CDR3 sequence: CASSMLAGRYEQYF. Here the CDR3 DNA reads TGTGCCAGTAGTATGTTAGCGGGACGGTACGAGCAGTACTTC.

J is TRBJ2-1 and V is TRBV15; weak D call: TRBD1 (5 bases). Germline loops: CDR1 LNHNV, CDR2 YYDKDF (reference sequence). The CDR3 is 16 amino acids. The V and J ends lost 0 bases and 6 bases respectively, with 15 bases between them. CDR3 residues: CATSREGALRGNEQFF. The CDR3 nucleotides are TGTGCCACCAGCAGAGAAGGAGCGCTAAGGGGCAATGAGCAGTTCTTC.

The table lists this clone with a count of one. V gene TRBV5-6 combines with J gene TRBJ1-1, with 8 bases that match TRBD1. This CDR3 is 16 amino acids long. Germline values: CDR1 SGHDT, CDR2 YYEEEE. The V and J ends lost 5 bases and 1 base, in that order; junction bases with no gene match: 10. The CDR3 spells CASSRSPDRANTEAFF. DNA of the CDR3: TGTGCCAGCAGTCGATCCCCGGACAGGGCGAACACTGAAGCTTTCTTT.

The chain recombines TRBV25-1 with TRBJ2-7; no reliable D call. Germline lookup yields CDR1 MGHDK and CDR2 SYGVNS. This CDR3 has 13 residues. V was shortened by 3 bases and J by 7 bases, with 13 bases between the two germline ends. CDR3 nucleotides: TGTGCCAGCAGTGACGTGACCTCGAGGGAGCAGTACTTC. As protein: CASSDVTSREQYF.

The V and J genes are TRBV14 and TRBJ2-3, with 7 positions matching TRBD2. Looked up from germline, CDR1 is SGHDN and CDR2 is FVKESK. The CDR3 spans 17 residues. Trimming cost V 0 bases and J 2 bases; bases outside gene matches: 8. CDR3 protein: CASSQDMVTSFTDTQYF. The CDR3 DNA reads as TGTGCCAGCAGCCAAGATATGGTGACTAGCTTCACAGATACGCAGTATTTT.